The 2 T cell receptor beta chains presented below share a single source sample, sequenced in a study of blood T cell repertoires in COVID-19. Sequenced by immunoSEQ multiplex PCR; TCRdb stores in-frame clones only, minus some. The data show approximately 260,000 clones, roughly 87% seen once. The sample was PBMCs or T cells enriched from blood (not recorded which). These receptors were collected from a woman aged 25 to 45 with acute COVID-19.

V usage is TRBV6-1 and J usage is TRBJ1-4; D is unresolved. The CDR3 totals 13 residues. CDR1 is MNHNS and CDR2 is SASEGT in the germline V gene. The V end lost 2 bases, the J end lost 7 bases, and 8 bases lay between the germline ends. The CDR3 nucleotides are TGTGCCAGCAGTGAAATGCAGATTGAAAAACTGTTTTTT. Encoded protein: CASSEMQIEKLFF.

The V gene is TRBV9, the J gene TRBJ1-6; a possible D gene is TRBD1 (5 bases). This CDR3 spans 14 amino acids. Germline values: CDR1 SGDLS, CDR2 YYNGEE. Trimming removed 0 bases at V and 9 bases at J, with 10 bases between. The CDR3 spells CASSVGGEGSPLHF. Here the CDR3 DNA reads TGTGCCAGCAGCGTAGGGGGGGAGGGTTCACCCCTCCACTTT.